The rows below give T cell receptor beta chains drawn from one sample of a study of CXCR3-negative and CXCR3-positive naive CD8 T cells. TCRdb processed the 5' RACE reads again and assigns one entry to each CDR3 protein, with no DNA. The data show around 130,000 distinct CDR3 sequences, and the top ten clones hold about 0.62%. The sequenced sample consisted of naive CXCR3+ CD8+ T cells from blood. These TCRs come from a human donor in good health. Some clones in this sample may be carry-over from other donors' samples. CDR3s include the opening cysteine and the closing phenylalanine or tryptophan.

J gene	CDR3 length	V gene	CDR3 protein
TRBJ2-5	17	TRBV12-3/TRBV12-4	CASSFGLAGAVRETQYF
TRBJ1-2	11	TRBV19	CASSGLYGYTF
TRBJ2-1	11	TRBV7-9	CASSSGLAEFF
TRBJ1-3	16	TRBV7-9	CASSPPTGTSGNTIYF
TRBJ2-5	16	TRBV9	CASSASLAGGSETQYF
TRBJ2-4	17	TRBV12-3/TRBV12-4	CASSPMPGEFSKNIQYF
TRBJ2-2	15	TRBV6-5	CASSYPAGSGGELFF
TRBJ2-2	16	TRBV7-8	CASSLRAALNTGELFF
TRBJ1-5	15	TRBV5-5	CASSPTLDSNQPQHF
TRBJ1-2	18	TRBV5-1	CASSFPRDVSPGGYGYTF
TRBJ2-2	15	TRBV7-9	CASSDGTVSTGELFF
TRBJ1-5	17	TRBV7-9	CASSLALGQGWNQPQHF
TRBJ2-7	12	TRBV12-3/TRBV12-4	CASTLRQREQYF
TRBJ2-5	13	TRBV12-3/TRBV12-4	CASTETLGETQYF
TRBJ2-3	16	TRBV7-6	CASSLVGDISGDTQYF
TRBJ2-2	17	TRBV4-2	CASSQEQRAKNTGELFF
TRBJ1-4	14	TRBV27	CASSPRTDPEKLFF
TRBJ2-2	12	TRBV29-1	CSVGLGTGELFF
TRBJ1-2	13	TRBV7-6	CASSPLANYGYTF
TRBJ1-5	14	TRBV28	CASSGDYSNQPQHF
TRBJ2-7	13	TRBV27	CASSYDRYFEQYF
TRBJ1-1	14	TRBV7-9	CASSDTGGDTEAFF
TRBJ1-5	15	TRBV19	CASSINPDSNQPQHF
TRBJ1-1	14	TRBV7-2	CASSLAGVNTEAFF
TRBJ2-7	15	TRBV5-1	CASSFAGTGLYEQYF
TRBJ2-7	14	TRBV19	CASSVSTGSHEQYF
TRBJ1-1	15	TRBV27	CASSLYLNPNTEAFF
TRBJ2-2	16	TRBV27	CASSSRLAGVLGELFF
TRBJ2-2	15	TRBV11-2	CASSFSGANTGELFF
TRBJ2-5	16	TRBV2	CASSEWGGQGDETQYF